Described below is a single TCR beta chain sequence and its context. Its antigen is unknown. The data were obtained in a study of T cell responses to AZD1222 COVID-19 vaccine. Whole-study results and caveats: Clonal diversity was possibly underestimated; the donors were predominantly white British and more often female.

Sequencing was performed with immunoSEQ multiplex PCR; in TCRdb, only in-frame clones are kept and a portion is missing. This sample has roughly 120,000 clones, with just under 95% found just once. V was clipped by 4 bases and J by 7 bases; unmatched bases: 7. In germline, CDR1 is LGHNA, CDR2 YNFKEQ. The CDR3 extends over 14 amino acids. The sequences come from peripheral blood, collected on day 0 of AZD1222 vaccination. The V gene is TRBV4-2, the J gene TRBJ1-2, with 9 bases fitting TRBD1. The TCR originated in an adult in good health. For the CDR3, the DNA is TGTGCCAGCAGCCCGGGGACAGGGTACTTTGGCTACACCTTC. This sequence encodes CASSPGTGYFGYTF.